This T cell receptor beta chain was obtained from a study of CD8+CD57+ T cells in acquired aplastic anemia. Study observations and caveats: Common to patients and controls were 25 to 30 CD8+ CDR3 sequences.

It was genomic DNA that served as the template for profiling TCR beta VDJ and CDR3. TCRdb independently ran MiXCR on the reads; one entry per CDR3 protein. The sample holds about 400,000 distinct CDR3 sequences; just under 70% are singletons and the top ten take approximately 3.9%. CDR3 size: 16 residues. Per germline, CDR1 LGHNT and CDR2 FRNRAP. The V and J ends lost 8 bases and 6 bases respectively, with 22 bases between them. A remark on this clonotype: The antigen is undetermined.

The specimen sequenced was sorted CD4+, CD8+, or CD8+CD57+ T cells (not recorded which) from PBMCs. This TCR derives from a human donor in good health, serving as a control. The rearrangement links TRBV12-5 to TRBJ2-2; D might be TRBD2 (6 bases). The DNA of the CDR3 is TGTGCTAGTACGCGGAGGCGGGGTACCAGCGCCGGGGAGCTGTTTTTT. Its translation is CASTRRRGTSAGELFF.